This is a list of T cell receptor beta chains from one sample in a study of blood T cell repertoires in COVID-19. The assay was immunoSEQ multiplex PCR, and TCRdb's table has in-frame clones only and misses some. The table shows some 190,000 clones, with more than 75% occurring only once. Sequencing was done on a sample of PBMCs or T cells enriched from blood (not recorded which). The receptors were sampled from a man aged 25-45 years with acute COVID-19. Both conserved end residues are part of each CDR3. The D gene is left open where the match is weak. Expanded clones get a size class; other rows say once, few or many, or leave the size out.

v_call	j_call	cdr3_length	clone_size	d_call	cdr3_aa	cdr3_nt
TRBV5-1	TRBJ2-2	16	once	TRBD1	CASSVTGGAVTGELFF	TGCGCCAGCAGCGTGACAGGGGGCGCGGTCACCGGGGAGCTGTTTTTT
TRBV28	TRBJ2-3	17	-	TRBD2	CASSLSGGPGGTDTQYF	TGTGCCAGCAGTTTATCGGGGGGGCCCGGGGGCACAGATACGCAGTATTTT
TRBV27	TRBJ1-1	15	-	TRBD1	CASRRDSLMNTEAFF	TGTGCCAGCAGAAGGGACAGCCTAATGAACACTGAAGCTTTCTTT
TRBV19	TRBJ2-5	16	many	TRBD1	CASTLTGVGGQETQYF	TGTGCCAGTACTTTGACAGGGGTTGGGGGGCAAGAGACCCAGTACTTC
TRBV27	TRBJ1-1	13	-	TRBD1	CASRTGGGTEAFF	TGTGCCAGCAGAACAGGGGGCGGCACTGAAGCTTTCTTT
TRBV19	TRBJ1-1	16	-	TRBD1	CASSPSRGSLNTEAFF	TGTGCCAGTAGCCCTAGCAGGGGGTCACTGAACACTGAAGCTTTCTTT
TRBV7-2	TRBJ2-1	13	once	-	CASSPGGPGEQFF	TGTGCCAGCAGCCCCGGCGGGCCGGGTGAGCAGTTCTTC
TRBV12-5	TRBJ1-5	14	once	TRBD1	CASGSDREGQPQHF	TGTGCTAGTGGTTCGGACAGGGAAGGACAGCCCCAGCATTTT
TRBV6-5	TRBJ1-2	15	-	TRBD1	CASNPGQETNYGYTF	TGTGCCAGCAACCCGGGACAGGAAACTAACTATGGCTACACCTTC
TRBV18	TRBJ2-1	14	-	-	CASSPGGSYNEQFF	TGTGCCAGCTCACCGGGAGGATCCTACAATGAGCAGTTCTTC
TRBV28	TRBJ1-2	16	-	TRBD1	CASSLAGTGDHYGYTF	TGTGCCAGCAGTCTTGCCGGGACAGGGGATCACTATGGCTACACCTTC
TRBV18	TRBJ2-1	16	-	-	CASSPPSSVVYNEQFF	TGTGCCAGCTCACCACCGAGTTCGGTAGTCTACAATGAGCAGTTCTTC
TRBV9	TRBJ1-2	12	-	TRBD1	CASSPGGGGYTF	TGTGCCAGCAGCCCAGGGGGCGGCGGCTACACCTTC
TRBV9	TRBJ2-3	16	-	TRBD2	CASSRGLAGATDTQYF	TGTGCCAGCAGTCGGGGACTAGCGGGGGCCACAGATACGCAGTATTTT
TRBV9	TRBJ2-1	14	-	-	CASSAPPTYNEQFF	TGTGCCAGCAGCGCCCCCCCCACCTACAATGAGCAGTTCTTC
TRBV4-1	TRBJ2-1	15	-	-	CASSQAQRRTNEQFF	TGCGCCAGCAGCCAAGCCCAACGGCGGACAAATGAGCAGTTCTTC